This T cell receptor beta chain was identified in a study of cytomegalovirus exposure and HLA in healthy donors. General study points: Most TCR sequences were seen very rarely across donors, but some public TCRs occurred in many.

This clone has a handful of counts. Its specificity is unknown. The CDR3 spans 15 residues. CDR1 MNHNS and CDR2 SASEGT come from the germline V gene. Unmatched junction bases numbered 12, after V lost 6 bases and J lost 7 bases. 60 Vbeta and 13 Jbeta primers were used in PCR. TCRdb keeps only in-frame clones here, not all; method: immunoSEQ multiplex PCR. The table lists about 160,000 clones, approximately 70% of them singletons. What was sequenced was PBMCs. The clonotype comes from a man aged 35-49 years in good health and CMV-seropositive. The chain carries TRBV6-1 and TRBJ1-2; 9 bases map to TRBD1. CDR3 residues: CASSLGQGVVGGYTF. Here the CDR3 DNA reads TGTGCCAGCAGCCTGGGACAGGGAGTAGTTGGTGGCTACACCTTC.